These T cell receptor beta chains were read from a single sample in a study of cytomegalovirus exposure and HLA in healthy donors. Clones were sequenced by immunoSEQ multiplex PCR, and TCRdb holds only the in-frame ones, with some missing. The table includes fewer than 180,000 clones, more than 65% detected once. The material sequenced was PBMCs. The source is a man over 45 in good health and CMV-seropositive. The CDR3 runs from the conserved cysteine through the conserved F or W. The D gene is left open where the match is weak. Only part of the rows carry a size: once, few, many, or a class if the clone is expanded.

>.|TRBV28|TRBJ2-7|TRBD2
CASSPPGTSGSFEQYF
>once|TRBV10-3|TRBJ1-5|.
CAISESRELNQPQHF
>.|TRBV2|TRBJ2-6|.
CASSELGRGNSGANVLTF
>.|TRBV5-4|TRBJ2-7|TRBD2
CASSAGGSSYEQYF
>.|TRBV5-5|TRBJ2-5|TRBD1
CASSLAPGTGFSQYF
>.|TRBV6-1|TRBJ1-2|.
CAGQRVGNYGYTF
>.|TRBV30|TRBJ2-7|.
CAWSNALGREQYF
>.|TRBV7-9|TRBJ2-5|.
CATGRAGAGETQYF
>.|TRBV18|TRBJ1-1|.
CASSPIVDSEAFF
>once|TRBV28|TRBJ2-7|.
CASSLSQGSYEQYF
>.|TRBV9|TRBJ2-1|.
CASSVSPTGVTSAGLGEQFF
>.|TRBV6-5|TRBJ2-7|.
CASSRENEQYF
>.|TRBV6-6|TRBJ2-5|.
CASTQGSQETQYF
>.|TRBV5-1|TRBJ1-5|.
CASSLTGLSNQPQHF
>few|TRBV5-8|TRBJ1-1|.
CASSPNRGATEAFF
>few|TRBV11-3|TRBJ2-1|TRBD2
CASSWGGASGRFNEQFF
>.|TRBV28|TRBJ2-3|TRBD2
CASSSFSGRASADTQYF
>.|TRBV11-2|TRBJ2-1|TRBD1
CASRATGSQFF
>.|TRBV21-1|TRBJ2-1|.
CASRQLRENSGSNEQFF
>.|TRBV5-4|TRBJ2-1|.
CASSLVATPSYNEQFF
>.|TRBV19|TRBJ2-7|.
CASSMDSQVSYEQYF
>.|TRBV18|TRBJ2-1|.
CASSPRDSGLAPSYNEQFF
>.|TRBV5-1|TRBJ2-1|TRBD2
CASSLARLAAYNEQFF
>.|TRBV5-4|TRBJ2-3|TRBD2
CASSFTSGRADTQYF
>.|TRBV18|TRBJ2-7|TRBD1
CASSPSDRVKQYF
>.|TRBV5-1|TRBJ1-5|.
CASSFGGGQPQHF
>few|TRBV7-8|TRBJ1-1|TRBD1
CASSLQGDEAFF
>.|TRBV7-9|TRBJ1-1|.
CASSLPPGEAFF
>once|TRBV5-1|TRBJ2-1|TRBD2
CASSLAGVENNEQFF
>.|TRBV9|TRBJ2-1|.
CASTQGTYNEQFF
>.|TRBV2|TRBJ2-1|TRBD1
CASTAGTGVGEQFF
>.|TRBV20-1|TRBJ2-1|.
CSAQAHSEQFF